The present TCR beta chain was sequenced within a study of OX40 agonist ivuxolimab in advanced cancers. Study-wide points: Low normalized T-cell clonal expansion was additionally recorded for some nonresponders. Relative to CD4+ cells, CD8+ T cells on average had more expanded clones. In the 0.1-3.0 mg/kg groups, partial responders showed among the lowest expansion.

Repertoires were generated with immunoSEQ multiplex PCR, while TCRdb's copy carries only in-frame clones and drops some. This table holds 30,000 to 45,000 clones, 80% to 90% found once. V was clipped by 4 bases and J by 0 bases, with 8 bases between them. The length of the CDR3 is 14 residues. Per germline, CDR1 SGHRS and CDR2 YFSETQ. Autoimmune disease history or systemic immunosuppression meant exclusion. As regards this clone: Its antigen remains unidentified.

Sequenced material: CD4+ or CD8+ T cells sorted from blood, taken in a trial of the OX40 agonist ivuxolimab. This sequence was found in an adult with an advanced solid tumor such as melanoma, head and neck, liver or kidney cancer. The chain combines TRBV5-1 with TRBJ2-1; D is possibly TRBD2 (5 bases). CDR3 bases: TGCGCCAGCAGCCCGGGGAGCTCCTACAATGAGCAGTTCTTC. This codes for CASSPGSSYNEQFF.